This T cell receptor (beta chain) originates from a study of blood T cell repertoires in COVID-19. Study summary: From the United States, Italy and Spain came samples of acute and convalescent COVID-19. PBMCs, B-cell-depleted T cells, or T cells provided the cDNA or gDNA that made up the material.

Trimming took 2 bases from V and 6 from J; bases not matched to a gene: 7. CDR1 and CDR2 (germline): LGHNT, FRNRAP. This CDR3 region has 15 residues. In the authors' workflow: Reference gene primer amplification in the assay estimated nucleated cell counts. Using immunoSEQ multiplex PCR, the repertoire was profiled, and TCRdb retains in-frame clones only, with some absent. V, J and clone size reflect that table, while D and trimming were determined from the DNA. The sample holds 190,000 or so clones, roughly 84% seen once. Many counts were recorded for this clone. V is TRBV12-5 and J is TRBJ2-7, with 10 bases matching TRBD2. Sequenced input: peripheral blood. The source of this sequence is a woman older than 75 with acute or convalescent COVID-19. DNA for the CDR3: TGTGCTAGTGGTTTGTCCCGGACTAGCGGTACCGAGCAGTACTTC. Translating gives CASGLSRTSGTEQYF.